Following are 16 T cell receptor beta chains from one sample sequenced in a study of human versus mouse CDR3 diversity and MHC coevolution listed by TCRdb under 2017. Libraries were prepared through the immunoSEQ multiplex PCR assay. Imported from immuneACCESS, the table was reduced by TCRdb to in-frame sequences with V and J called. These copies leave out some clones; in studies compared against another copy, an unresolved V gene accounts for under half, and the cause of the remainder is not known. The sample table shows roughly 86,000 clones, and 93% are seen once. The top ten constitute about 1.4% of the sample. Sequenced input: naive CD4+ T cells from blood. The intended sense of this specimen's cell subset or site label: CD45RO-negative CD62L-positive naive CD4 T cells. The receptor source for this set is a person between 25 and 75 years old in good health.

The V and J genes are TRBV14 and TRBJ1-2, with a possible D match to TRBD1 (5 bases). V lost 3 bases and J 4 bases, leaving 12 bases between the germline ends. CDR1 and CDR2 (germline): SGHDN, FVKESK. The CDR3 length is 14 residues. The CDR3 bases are TGTGCCAGCAGCCAGCTCGGGGGACCCTATGGCTACACCTTC. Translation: CASSQLGGPYGYTF.

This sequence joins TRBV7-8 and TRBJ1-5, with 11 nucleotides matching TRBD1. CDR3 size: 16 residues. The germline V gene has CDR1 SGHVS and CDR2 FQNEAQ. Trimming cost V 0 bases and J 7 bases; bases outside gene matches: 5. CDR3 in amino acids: CASSLAGTGGKQPQHF. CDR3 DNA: TGTGCCAGCAGCTTAGCAGGGACAGGGGGGAAACAGCCCCAGCATTTT.

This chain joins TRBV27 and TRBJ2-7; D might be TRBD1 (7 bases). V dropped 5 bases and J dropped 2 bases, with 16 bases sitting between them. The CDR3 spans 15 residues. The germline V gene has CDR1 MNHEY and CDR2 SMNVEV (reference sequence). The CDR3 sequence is CASSPGGTRAYEQYF. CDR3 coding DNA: TGTGCCAGCAGTCCAGGGGGGACCCGTGCCTACGAGCAGTACTTC.

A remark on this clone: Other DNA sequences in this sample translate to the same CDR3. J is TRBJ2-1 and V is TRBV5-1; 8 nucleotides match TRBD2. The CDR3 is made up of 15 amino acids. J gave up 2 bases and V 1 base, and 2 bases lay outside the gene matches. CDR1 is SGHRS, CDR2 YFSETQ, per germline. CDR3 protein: CASSLSGGTYNEQFF. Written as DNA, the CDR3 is TGCGCCAGCAGCTTGTCGGGAGGGACCTACAATGAGCAGTTCTTC.

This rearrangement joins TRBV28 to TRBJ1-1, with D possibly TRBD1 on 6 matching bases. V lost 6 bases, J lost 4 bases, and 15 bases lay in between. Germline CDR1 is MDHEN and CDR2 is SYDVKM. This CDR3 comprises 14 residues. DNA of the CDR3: TGTGCCAGCAGCCCCCCTACAGGGATCACTGAAGCTTTCTTT. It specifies CASSPPTGITEAFF.

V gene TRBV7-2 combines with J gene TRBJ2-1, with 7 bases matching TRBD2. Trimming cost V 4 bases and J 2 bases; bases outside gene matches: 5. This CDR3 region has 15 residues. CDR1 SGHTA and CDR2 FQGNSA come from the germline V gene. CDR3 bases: TGTGCCAGCAGCTCTGGGCTAGCGGCCTACAATGAGCAGTTCTTC. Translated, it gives CASSSGLAAYNEQFF.

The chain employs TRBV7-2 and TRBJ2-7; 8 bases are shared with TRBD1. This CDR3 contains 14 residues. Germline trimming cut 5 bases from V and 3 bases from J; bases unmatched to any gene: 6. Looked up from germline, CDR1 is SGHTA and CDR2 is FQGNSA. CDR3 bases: TGTGCCAGCAGCCGGGACAGGAGAGACTACGAGCAGTACTTC. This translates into CASSRDRRDYEQYF.

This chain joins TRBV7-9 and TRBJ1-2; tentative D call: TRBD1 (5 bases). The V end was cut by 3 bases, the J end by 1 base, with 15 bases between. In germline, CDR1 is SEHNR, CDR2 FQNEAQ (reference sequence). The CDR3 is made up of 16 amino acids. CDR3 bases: TGTGCCAGCAGCTTGAGCGGGGCAGGGATTAACTATGGCTACACCTTC. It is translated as CASSLSGAGINYGYTF. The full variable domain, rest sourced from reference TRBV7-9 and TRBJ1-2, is DTGVSQNPRHKITKRGQNVTFRCDPISEHNRLYWYRQTLGQGPEFLTYFQNEAQLEKSRLLSDRFSAERPKGSFSTLEIQRTEQGDSAMYLCASSLSGAGINYGYTFGSGTRLTVV.

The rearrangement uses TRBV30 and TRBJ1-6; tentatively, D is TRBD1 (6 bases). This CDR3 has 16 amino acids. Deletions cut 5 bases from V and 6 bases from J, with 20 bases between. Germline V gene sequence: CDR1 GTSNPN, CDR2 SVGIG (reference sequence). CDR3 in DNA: TGTGCCTGGTCCCCCGGGGAGGGGGGCTTTAATTCACCCCTCCACTTT. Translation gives CAWSPGEGGFNSPLHF.

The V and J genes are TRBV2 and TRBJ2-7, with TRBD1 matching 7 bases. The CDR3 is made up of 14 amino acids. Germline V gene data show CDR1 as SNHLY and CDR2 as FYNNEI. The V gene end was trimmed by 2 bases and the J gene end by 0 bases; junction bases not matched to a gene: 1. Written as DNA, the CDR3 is TGTGCCAGCAGTGAACAGGGGGTCTCCTACGAGCAGTACTTC. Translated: CASSEQGVSYEQYF.

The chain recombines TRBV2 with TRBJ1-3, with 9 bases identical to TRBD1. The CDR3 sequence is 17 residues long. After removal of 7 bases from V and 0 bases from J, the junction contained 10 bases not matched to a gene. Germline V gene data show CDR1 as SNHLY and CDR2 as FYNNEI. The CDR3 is CASTVTGGPSSGNTIYF. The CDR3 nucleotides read TGTGCCAGCACCGTCACAGGGGGCCCTAGCTCTGGAAACACCATATATTTT.

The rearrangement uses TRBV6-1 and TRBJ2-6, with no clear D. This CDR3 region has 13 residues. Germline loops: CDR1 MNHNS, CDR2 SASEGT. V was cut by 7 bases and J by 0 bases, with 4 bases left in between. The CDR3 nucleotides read TGTGCCAGCAAGAGCTCTGGGGCCAACGTCCTGACTTTC. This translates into CASKSSGANVLTF.

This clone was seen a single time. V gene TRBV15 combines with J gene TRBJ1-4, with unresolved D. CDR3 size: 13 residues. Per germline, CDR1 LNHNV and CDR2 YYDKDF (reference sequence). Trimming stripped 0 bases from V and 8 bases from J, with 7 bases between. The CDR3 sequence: CATSREMQEKLFF. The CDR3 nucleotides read TGTGCCACCAGCAGAGAAATGCAGGAAAAACTGTTTTTT.

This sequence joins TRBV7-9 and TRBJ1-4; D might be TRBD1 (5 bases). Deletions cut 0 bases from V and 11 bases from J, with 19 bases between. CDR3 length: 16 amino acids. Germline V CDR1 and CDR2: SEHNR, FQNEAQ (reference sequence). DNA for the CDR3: TGTGCCAGCAGCTTAGCAGCGAGGGGACTTGCGGGGAAACTGTTTTTT. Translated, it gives CASSLAARGLAGKLFF.

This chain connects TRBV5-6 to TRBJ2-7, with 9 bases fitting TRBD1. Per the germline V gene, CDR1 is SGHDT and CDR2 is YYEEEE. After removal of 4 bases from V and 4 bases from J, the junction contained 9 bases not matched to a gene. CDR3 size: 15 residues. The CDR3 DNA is TGTGCCAGCAGCCTACCGGACAGGGGATCATACGAGCAGTACTTC. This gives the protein CASSLPDRGSYEQYF.

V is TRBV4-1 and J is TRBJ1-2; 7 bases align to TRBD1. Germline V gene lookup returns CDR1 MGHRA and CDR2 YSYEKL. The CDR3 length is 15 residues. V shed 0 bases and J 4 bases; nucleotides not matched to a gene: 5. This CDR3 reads CASSQDETGPYGYTF. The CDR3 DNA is TGCGCCAGCAGCCAAGACGAGACAGGGCCCTATGGCTACACCTTC.